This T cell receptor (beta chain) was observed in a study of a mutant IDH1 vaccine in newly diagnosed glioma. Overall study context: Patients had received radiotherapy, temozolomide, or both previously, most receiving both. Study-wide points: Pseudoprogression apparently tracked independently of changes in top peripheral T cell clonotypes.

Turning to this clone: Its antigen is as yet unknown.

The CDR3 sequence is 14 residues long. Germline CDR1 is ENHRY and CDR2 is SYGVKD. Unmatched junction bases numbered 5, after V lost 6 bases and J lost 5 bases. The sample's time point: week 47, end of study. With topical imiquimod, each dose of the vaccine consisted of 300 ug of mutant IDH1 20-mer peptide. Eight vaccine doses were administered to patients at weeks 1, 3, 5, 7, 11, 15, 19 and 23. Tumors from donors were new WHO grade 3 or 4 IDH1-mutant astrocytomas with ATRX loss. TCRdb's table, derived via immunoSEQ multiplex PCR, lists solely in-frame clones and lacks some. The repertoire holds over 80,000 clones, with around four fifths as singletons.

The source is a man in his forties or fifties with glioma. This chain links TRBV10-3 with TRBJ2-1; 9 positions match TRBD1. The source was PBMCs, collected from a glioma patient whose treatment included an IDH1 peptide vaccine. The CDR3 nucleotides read TGTGCCATCAGAGAGGACAGGGGTAACAATGAGCAGTTCTTC. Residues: CAIREDRGNNEQFF.